This TCR beta chain is from a study of blood T cell repertoires in COVID-19. Study as a whole: The United States, Italy and Spain were the sources of the acute and convalescent COVID-19 samples. Nucleic acid was either cDNA or gDNA, and it came from T cells, B-cell-depleted T cells, or PBMCs.

Adults between roughly 18 and 90 years of age took part from about two dozen US areas. Cohort 3 recovery required two negative PCRs, clearance, or symptom resolution. This CDR3 comprises 13 residues. Germline loops: CDR1 SNHLY, CDR2 FYNNEI. V lost 6 bases and J lost 5; bases outside the gene matches: 3. Sequenced by immunoSEQ multiplex PCR; TCRdb stores in-frame clones only, minus some. The table has around 120,000 clones, about 86% seen once. The V gene is TRBV2, the J gene TRBJ2-1; 8 nucleotides agree with TRBD1. The TCR originated in a woman between 50 and 59 years old who had recovered from COVID-19. Input material: PBMCs or T cells enriched from blood (not recorded which). CDR3: CASSGDRHNEQFF. The CDR3 bases are TGTGCCAGCAGCGGGGACAGGCACAATGAGCAGTTCTTC.